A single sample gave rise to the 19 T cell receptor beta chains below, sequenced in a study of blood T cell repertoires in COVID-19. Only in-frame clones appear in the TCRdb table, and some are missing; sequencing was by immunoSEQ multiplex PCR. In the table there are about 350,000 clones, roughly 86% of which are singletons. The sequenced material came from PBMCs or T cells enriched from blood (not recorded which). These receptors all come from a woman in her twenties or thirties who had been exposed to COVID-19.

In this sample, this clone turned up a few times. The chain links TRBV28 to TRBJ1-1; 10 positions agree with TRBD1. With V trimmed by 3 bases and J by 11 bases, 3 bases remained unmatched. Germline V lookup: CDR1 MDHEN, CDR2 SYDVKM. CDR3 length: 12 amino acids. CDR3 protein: CASSLTDRGAFF. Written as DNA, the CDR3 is TGTGCCAGCAGTTTGACGGACAGGGGGGCTTTCTTT.

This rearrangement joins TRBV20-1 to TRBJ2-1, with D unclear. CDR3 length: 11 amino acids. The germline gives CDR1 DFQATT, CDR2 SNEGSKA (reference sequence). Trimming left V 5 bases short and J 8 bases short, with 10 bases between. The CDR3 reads CSADLDYEQFF. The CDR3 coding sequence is TGCAGTGCTGATCTAGATTATGAGCAGTTCTTC.

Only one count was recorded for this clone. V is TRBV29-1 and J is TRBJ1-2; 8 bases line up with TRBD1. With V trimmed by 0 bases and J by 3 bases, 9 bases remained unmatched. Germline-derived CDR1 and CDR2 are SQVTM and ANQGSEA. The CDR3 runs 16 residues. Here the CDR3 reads CSVEDLVQGAHYGYTF. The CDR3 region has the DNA TGCAGCGTTGAAGATTTAGTTCAGGGGGCCCACTATGGCTACACCTTC.

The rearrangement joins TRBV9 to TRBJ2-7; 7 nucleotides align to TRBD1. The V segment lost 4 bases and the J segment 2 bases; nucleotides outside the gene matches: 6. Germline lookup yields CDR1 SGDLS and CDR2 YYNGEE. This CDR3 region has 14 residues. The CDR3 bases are TGTGCCAGCAGCCCTCGACAGGGACCCTACGAGCAGTACTTC. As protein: CASSPRQGPYEQYF. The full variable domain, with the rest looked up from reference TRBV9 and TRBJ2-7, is DSGVTQTPKHLITATGQRVTLRCSPRSGDLSVYWYQQSLDQGLQFLIQYYNGEERAKGNILERFSAQQFPDLHSELNLSSLELGDSALYFCASSPRQGPYEQYFGPGTRLTVT.

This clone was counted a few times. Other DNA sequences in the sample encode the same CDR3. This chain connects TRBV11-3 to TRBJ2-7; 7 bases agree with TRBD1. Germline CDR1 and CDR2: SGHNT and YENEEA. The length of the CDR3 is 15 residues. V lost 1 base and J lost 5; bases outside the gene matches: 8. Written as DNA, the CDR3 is TGTGCCAGCAGCTTAGGGCCGGCAGGGGGTCACGAGCAGTACTTC. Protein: CASSLGPAGGHEQYF.

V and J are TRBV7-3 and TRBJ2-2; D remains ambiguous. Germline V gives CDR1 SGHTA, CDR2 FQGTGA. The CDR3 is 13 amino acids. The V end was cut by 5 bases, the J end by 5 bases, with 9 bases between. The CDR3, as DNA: TGTGCCAGCAGCCGAGGAATGACCGGGGAGCTGTTTTTT. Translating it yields CASSRGMTGELFF.

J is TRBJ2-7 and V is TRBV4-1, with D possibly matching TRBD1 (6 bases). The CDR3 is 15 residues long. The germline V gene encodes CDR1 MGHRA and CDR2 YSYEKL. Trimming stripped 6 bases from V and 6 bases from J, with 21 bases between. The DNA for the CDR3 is TGCGCCAGCAGACCTGGACAGCTAGAATCTCGCGAGCAGTACTTC. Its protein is CASRPGQLESREQYF.

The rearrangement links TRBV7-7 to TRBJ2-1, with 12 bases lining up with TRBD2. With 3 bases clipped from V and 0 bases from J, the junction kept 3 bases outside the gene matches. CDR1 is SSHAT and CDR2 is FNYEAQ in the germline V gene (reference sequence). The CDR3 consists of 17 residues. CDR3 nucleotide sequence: TGTGCCAGCAGCTTGTTGACTAGCGGGAGCTCCTACAATGAGCAGTTCTTC. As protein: CASSLLTSGSSYNEQFF.

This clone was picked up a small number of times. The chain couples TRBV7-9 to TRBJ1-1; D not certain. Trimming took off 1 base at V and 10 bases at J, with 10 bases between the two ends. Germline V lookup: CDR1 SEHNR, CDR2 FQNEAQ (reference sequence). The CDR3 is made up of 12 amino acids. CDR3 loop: CASSLGSPGAFF. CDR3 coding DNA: TGTGCCAGCAGCTTAGGCTCCCCAGGAGCTTTCTTT.

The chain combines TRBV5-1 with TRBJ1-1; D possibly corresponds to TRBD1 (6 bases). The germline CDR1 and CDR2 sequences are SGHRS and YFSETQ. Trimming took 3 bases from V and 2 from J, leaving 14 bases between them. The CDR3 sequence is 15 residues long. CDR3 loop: CASSSQGWSNTEAFF. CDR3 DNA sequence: TGCGCCAGCAGCTCCCAGGGGTGGAGTAACACTGAAGCTTTCTTT.

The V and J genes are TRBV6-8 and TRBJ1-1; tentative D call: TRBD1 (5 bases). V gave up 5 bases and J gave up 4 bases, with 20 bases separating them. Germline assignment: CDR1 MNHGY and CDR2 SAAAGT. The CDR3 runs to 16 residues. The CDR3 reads CASSRPGGKVSTEAFF. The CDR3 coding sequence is TGTGCCAGCAGTCGGCCGGGGGGGAAGGTGTCCACTGAAGCTTTCTTT.

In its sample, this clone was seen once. For the CDR3, the DNA is TGCGCCACCATGATAGGGGGTACGCAGTATTTT. This translates into CATMIGGTQYF. The chain joins TRBV10-1 to TRBJ2-3; D is possibly TRBD1 (6 bases). CDR1 and CDR2 (germline): WNHNN, SYGVQD (reference sequence). The CDR3 has 11 residues. Trimming took 10 bases from V and 8 from J, leaving 13 bases between them.

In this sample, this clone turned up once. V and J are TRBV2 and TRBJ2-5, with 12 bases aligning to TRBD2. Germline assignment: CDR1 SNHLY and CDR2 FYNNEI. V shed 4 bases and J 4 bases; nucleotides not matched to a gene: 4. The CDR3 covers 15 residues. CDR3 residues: CASSVTSGSGETQYF. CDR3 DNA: TGTGCCAGCAGTGTGACTAGCGGGAGTGGAGAGACCCAGTACTTC.

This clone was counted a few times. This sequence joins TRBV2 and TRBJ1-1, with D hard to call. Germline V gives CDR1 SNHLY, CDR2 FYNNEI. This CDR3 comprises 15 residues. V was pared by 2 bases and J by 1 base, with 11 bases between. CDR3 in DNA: TGTGCCAGCAGTGAAAGGCGGCCGAAGAACACTGAAGCTTTCTTT. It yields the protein CASSERRPKNTEAFF.

CDR3 protein: CAWSVGAGRRDIQYF. In DNA, the CDR3 is TGTGCCTGGAGTGTAGGGGCAGGGAGGAGGGACATTCAGTACTTC. V gene TRBV30 combines with J gene TRBJ2-4, with D possibly TRBD2 on 6 matching bases. The CDR3 is 15 amino acids. Germline V CDR1 and CDR2: GTSNPN, SVGIG (reference sequence). V lost 0 bases and J 8 bases, leaving 17 bases between the germline ends. The complete variable domain, with remaining parts taken from reference TRBV30 and TRBJ2-4, reads SQTIHQWPATLVQPVGSPLSLECTVEGTSNPNLYWYRQAAGRGLQLLFYSVGIGQISSEVPQNLSASRPQDRQFILSSKKLLLSDSGFYLCAWSVGAGRRDIQYFGAGTRLSVL.

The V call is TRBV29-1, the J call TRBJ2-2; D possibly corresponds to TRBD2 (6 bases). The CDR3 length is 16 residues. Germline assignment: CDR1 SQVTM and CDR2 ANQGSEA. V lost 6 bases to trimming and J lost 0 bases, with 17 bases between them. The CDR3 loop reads CSVGPLSGPNTGELFF. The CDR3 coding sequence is TGCAGCGTCGGACCCTTAAGCGGGCCGAACACCGGGGAGCTGTTTTTT.

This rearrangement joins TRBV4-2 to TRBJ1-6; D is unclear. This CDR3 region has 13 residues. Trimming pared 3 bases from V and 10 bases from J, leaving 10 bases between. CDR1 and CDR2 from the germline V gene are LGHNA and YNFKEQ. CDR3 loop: CASSQGDGSPLHF. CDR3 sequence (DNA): TGTGCCAGCAGCCAGGGAGATGGGTCACCCCTCCACTTT.

The CDR3 DNA reads as TGTGCCAGCTCCAAGGGGTTGAGCTCCTACAATGAGCAGTTCTTC. It codes for CASSKGLSSYNEQFF. The V and J genes are TRBV18 and TRBJ2-1, with a possible D match to TRBD1 (5 bases). V lost 6 bases to trimming and J lost 0 bases, with 12 bases between them. The germline CDR1 and CDR2 sequences are KGHSH and LQKENI. The CDR3 is 15 residues long.

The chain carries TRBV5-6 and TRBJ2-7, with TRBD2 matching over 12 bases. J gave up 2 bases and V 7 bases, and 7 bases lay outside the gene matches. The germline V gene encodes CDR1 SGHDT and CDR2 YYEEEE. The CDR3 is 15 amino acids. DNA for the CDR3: TGTGCCAGCCTGACTAGCGGGAGCAGTCCCTACGAGCAGTACTTC. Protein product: CASLTSGSSPYEQYF. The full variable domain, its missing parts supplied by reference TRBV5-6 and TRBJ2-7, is DAGVTQSPTHLIKTRGQQVTLRCSPKSGHDTVSWYQQALGQGPQFIFQYYEEEERQRGNFPDRFSGHQFPNYSSELNVNALLLGDSALYLCASLTSGSSPYEQYFGPGTRLTVT.